These 13 T cell receptor beta chains originate from one sample sequenced in a study of blood T cell repertoires in COVID-19. TCRdb keeps only in-frame clones here, not all; method: immunoSEQ multiplex PCR. The sample contains some 100,000 clones, around 84% of which appear only once. Sequenced material: peripheral blood. These receptors were taken from an older woman with active or convalescent COVID-19.

V is TRBV7-8 and J is TRBJ1-1; perhaps TRBD1 as D (5 bases). CDR3 length: 17 residues. Trimming left V 5 bases short and J 0 bases short, with 19 bases between. Germline CDR1 is SGHVS and CDR2 is FQNEAQ. The CDR3 loop reads CASSLPPRTRMNTEAFF. CDR3 DNA: TGTGCCAGCAGCCTCCCCCCCCGGACACGGATGAACACTGAAGCTTTCTTT.

The chain combines TRBV6-5 with TRBJ1-5; 9 bases are a match to TRBD1. J was trimmed by 3 bases and V by 6 bases; bases with no gene match: 6. Germline values: CDR1 MNHEY, CDR2 SVGAGI. The CDR3 extends over 15 amino acids. The CDR3 region is CASRSTGGVNQPQHF. Here the CDR3 DNA reads TGTGCCAGCAGGTCCACAGGGGGCGTCAATCAGCCCCAGCATTTT.

The chain has TRBV19 and TRBJ1-1, with 8 bases lining up with TRBD1. The germline V gene encodes CDR1 LNHDA and CDR2 SQIVND (reference sequence). The CDR3 runs 15 residues. J lost 5 bases, V lost 4 bases, and 9 bases had no gene match. The CDR3 loop is CASSSPGTGRTEAFF. The DNA for the CDR3 is TGTGCCAGTAGTAGCCCCGGGACAGGTCGGACTGAAGCTTTCTTT.

This chain uses TRBV24-1 with TRBJ1-2, with 11 bases aligning to TRBD1. V lost 4 bases, J lost 4 bases, and 7 bases stayed unmatched. This CDR3 contains 16 residues. Germline loops: CDR1 KGHDR, CDR2 SFDVKD. Here the CDR3 reads CATSDHGTGGLYGYTF. DNA for the CDR3: TGTGCCACCAGTGACCACGGGACAGGGGGTCTCTATGGCTACACCTTC.

The chain couples TRBV28 to TRBJ1-3; no clear D. Germline V CDR1 and CDR2: MDHEN, SYDVKM. V was pared by 3 bases and J by 0 bases, with 6 bases between. This CDR3 has 14 amino acids. The CDR3 loop reads CASSFRYSGNTIYF. The CDR3 DNA reads as TGTGCCAGCAGTTTTCGGTACTCTGGAAACACCATATATTTT.

V usage is TRBV7-6 and J usage is TRBJ2-1; 12 bases agree with TRBD1. Germline trimming cut 1 base from V and 7 bases from J; bases unmatched to any gene: 11. In germline, CDR1 is SGHVS, CDR2 FNYEAQ. The CDR3 totals 18 residues. For the CDR3, the DNA is TGTGCCAGCAGCTTAGTGTTTGTGGGACAGGGGGCGCGGAATGAGCAGTTCTTC. Protein: CASSLVFVGQGARNEQFF.

The chain recombines TRBV25-1 with TRBJ1-1; D is unclear. Germline V gene data show CDR1 as MGHDK and CDR2 as SYGVNS. The length of the CDR3 is 13 residues. V lost 2 bases to trimming and J lost 5 bases, with 9 bases between them. CDR3 sequence reads: CASSETRWTEAFF. As DNA, the CDR3 is TGTGCCAGCAGTGAAACCCGGTGGACTGAAGCTTTCTTT. Together with reference TRBV25-1 and TRBJ1-1, the CDR3 gives the full variable domain: EADIYQTPRYLVIGTGKKITLECSQTMGHDKMYWYQQDPGMELHLIHYSYGVNSTEKGDLSSESTVSRIRTEHFPLTLESARPSHTSQYLCASSETRWTEAFFGQGTRLTVV.

This chain joins TRBV10-2 and TRBJ1-4; no firm D call. The V and J ends lost 1 base and 8 bases respectively, with 11 bases between them. The germline gives CDR1 WSHSY, CDR2 SAAADI. This CDR3 comprises 14 residues. The CDR3 loop reads CASSEFLGGEKLFF. The CDR3 DNA follows: TGCGCCAGCAGTGAGTTCCTCGGAGGGGAAAAACTGTTTTTT.

Notes on this clone: Different DNA sequences within this sample yield the same CDR3. The V and J genes are TRBV11-3 and TRBJ2-3, with D unclear. The ends were cut back, 2 bases at V and 0 bases at J, with 6 bases in the middle. Germline lookup yields CDR1 SGHNT and CDR2 YENEEA. The CDR3 covers 14 residues. CDR3 loop: CASSLTASTDTQYF. The CDR3 bases are TGTGCCAGCAGCTTAACAGCTAGCACAGATACGCAGTATTTT.

The V call is TRBV10-3, the J call TRBJ2-3; the D gene is possibly TRBD2 (6 bases). With 8 bases removed from V and 2 bases from J, the gap between germline ends came to 11 bases. Germline CDR1 ENHRY, CDR2 SYGVKD. CDR3 length: 13 amino acids. This CDR3 reads CAIRSGTTDTQYF. The CDR3 region has the DNA TGTGCCATCCGTAGCGGTACCACAGATACGCAGTATTTT.

V gene TRBV29-1 combines with J gene TRBJ2-2; 10 bases align to TRBD2. In germline, CDR1 is SQVTM, CDR2 ANQGSEA. Germline trimming cut 6 bases from V and 1 base from J; bases unmatched to any gene: 2. The CDR3 is 14 residues long. The DNA for the CDR3 is TGCAGCGTCTGGACTAGCGGGAACACCGGGGAGCTGTTTTTT. Amino acid sequence: CSVWTSGNTGELFF.

J is TRBJ1-1 and V is TRBV9; 12 bases align to TRBD1. Germline values: CDR1 SGDLS, CDR2 YYNGEE. CDR3 length: 15 amino acids. V lost 0 bases to trimming and J lost 10 bases; unmatched junction nucleotides: 7. CDR3 coding DNA: TGTGCCAGCAGCGTAGCTACGGGGACAGGGGGCCGAGCTTTCTTT. This gives the protein CASSVATGTGGRAFF.

The rearrangement uses TRBV28 and TRBJ1-6, with 9 bases fitting TRBD1. V shed 5 bases and J 10 bases; nucleotides not matched to a gene: 6. Germline CDR1 MDHEN, CDR2 SYDVKM. The CDR3 is 14 amino acids. CDR3 amino acids: CASSGQGMGSPLHF. The CDR3 coding sequence is TGTGCCAGCAGTGGACAGGGGATGGGGTCACCCCTCCACTTT.